This TCR beta chain stems from a study of graft-versus-host responses after intestinal transplantation. Study context: In this cohort, recipients had multivisceral, liver-intestinal, or isolated intestinal transplants. Anti-thymocyte globulin induction preceded two to four years of tacrolimus and steroid maintenance in all recipients. Findings and limits, study-wide: Recipient-marrow GvH clones were detected, some having first appeared in ileum or blood.

Worth noting for this clone: Its antigen is as yet unknown.

Repertoires were generated with immunoSEQ multiplex PCR, while TCRdb's copy carries only in-frame clones and drops some. The sample yields some 120,000 clones, around nine tenths seen once. Per germline, CDR1 MNHEY and CDR2 SVGAGI. The V end was cut by 5 bases, the J end by 5 bases, with 9 bases between. The CDR3 loop spans 13 amino acids. This sequence was found in a human donor who received an intestinal transplant. This chain uses TRBV6-5 with TRBJ2-2, with a possible D match to TRBD2 (6 bases). This specimen consisted of unstimulated CD4+ T cells sorted from spleen or lymph node cells, obtained before intestinal transplant. CDR3: CASSRSGTGELFF. The CDR3 nucleotides read TGTGCCAGCAGTCGAAGCGGGACCGGGGAGCTGTTTTTT.